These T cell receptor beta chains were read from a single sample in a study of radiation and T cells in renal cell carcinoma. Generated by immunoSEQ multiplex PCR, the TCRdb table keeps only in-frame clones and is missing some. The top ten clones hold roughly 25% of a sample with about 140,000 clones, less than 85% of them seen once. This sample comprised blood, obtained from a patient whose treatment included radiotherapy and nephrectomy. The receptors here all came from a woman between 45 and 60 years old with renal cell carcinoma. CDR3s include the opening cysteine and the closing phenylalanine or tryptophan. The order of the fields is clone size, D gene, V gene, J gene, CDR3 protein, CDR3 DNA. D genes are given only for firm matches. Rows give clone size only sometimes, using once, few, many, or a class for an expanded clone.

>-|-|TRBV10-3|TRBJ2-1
CAISELEGKQFF
TGTGCCATCAGTGAATTGGAGGGAAAGCAGTTCTTC
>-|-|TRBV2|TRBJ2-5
CASSAKETQYF
TGTGCCAGCAGTGCGAAAGAGACCCAGTACTTC
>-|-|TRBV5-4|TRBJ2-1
CASSLDHVGEQFF
TGTGCCAGCAGCTTGGACCACGTCGGGGAGCAGTTCTTC
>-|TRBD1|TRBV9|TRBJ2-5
CASSSSPFSGQGRETQYF
TGTGCCAGCAGCTCTAGCCCTTTTAGTGGACAGGGGCGAGAGACCCAGTACTTC
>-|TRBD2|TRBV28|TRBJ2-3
CASSLGLAGDTDTQYF
TGTGCCAGCAGTTTGGGACTAGCGGGAGATACAGATACGCAGTATTTT
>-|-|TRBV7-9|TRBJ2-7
CASSLGGTPAWVQYF
TGTGCCAGCAGCCTAGGAGGGACACCCGCCTGGGTGCAGTACTTC
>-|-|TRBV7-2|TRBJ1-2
CASSQSRGKHGYTF
TGTGCCAGCAGTCAATCGCGGGGTAAACATGGCTACACCTTC
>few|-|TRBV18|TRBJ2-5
CASSPPARTTQYF
TGTGCCAGCTCACCACCTGCCAGGACGACCCAGTACTTC
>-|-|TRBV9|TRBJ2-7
CASSVGVGFYEQYF
TGTGCCAGCAGCGTAGGAGTCGGCTTCTACGAGCAGTACTTC
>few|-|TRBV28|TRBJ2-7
CASSLNRVVEQYF
TGTGCCAGCAGTCTCAACAGGGTGGTCGAGCAGTACTTC
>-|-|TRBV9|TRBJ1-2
CASSVSPSEYAYGYTF
TGTGCCAGCAGCGTATCCCCATCTGAGTATGCATATGGCTACACCTTC
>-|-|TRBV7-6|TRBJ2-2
CASSLSGSTPKAGGELFF
TGTGCCAGCAGCTTATCGGGTAGCACACCGAAGGCAGGCGGGGAGCTGTTTTTT
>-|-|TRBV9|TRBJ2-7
CASSPGSSYEQYF
TGTGCCAGCAGCCCGGGATCCAGCTACGAGCAGTACTTC
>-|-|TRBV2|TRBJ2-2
CASRVGTYTGELFF
TGTGCCAGCAGGGTCGGGACTTACACCGGGGAGCTGTTTTTT
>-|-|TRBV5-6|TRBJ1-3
CASSLRGIGGNTIYF
TGTGCCAGCAGCTTGAGGGGTATCGGTGGAAACACCATATATTTT
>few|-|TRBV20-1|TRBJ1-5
CSAPLERHQHF
TGCAGTGCCCCCCTCGAAAGGCACCAGCATTTT
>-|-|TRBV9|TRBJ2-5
CASSSRGVVKETQYF
TGTGCCAGCAGCTCAAGGGGGGTAGTTAAAGAGACCCAGTACTTC
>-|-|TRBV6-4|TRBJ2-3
CASSDLLGGTDTQYF
TGTGCCAGCAGTGACCTACTAGGGGGCACAGATACGCAGTATTTT